This T cell receptor (beta chain) was sequenced during a study of Graves' ophthalmopathy and Graves' hyperthyroidism. Trimming left V 0 bases short and J 4 bases short, with 12 bases between. The CDR3 has 15 amino acids. CDR1 WSHSY and CDR2 SAAADI come from the germline V gene. RNA transcripts yielded amplified TCR beta CDR3 regions. The first round was an RT-PCR with HTBI primers, and the second round was a multiplex PCR. TCRdb redid the calling of the multiplex PCR reads with MiXCR, one entry per CDR3 protein. The sample yields hundreds of thousands of distinct CDR3 sequences, over 40% seen once. V usage is TRBV10-2 and J usage is TRBJ2-5; D is tentatively TRBD1 or TRBD2 (6 bases each). This receptor was taken from an adult man with Graves' ophthalmopathy. Input material: peripheral blood. CDR3 region: CASSESRGRVETQYF. The CDR3 DNA is TGCGCCAGCAGTGAGTCCCGGGGGCGGGTAGAGACCCAGTACTTC.